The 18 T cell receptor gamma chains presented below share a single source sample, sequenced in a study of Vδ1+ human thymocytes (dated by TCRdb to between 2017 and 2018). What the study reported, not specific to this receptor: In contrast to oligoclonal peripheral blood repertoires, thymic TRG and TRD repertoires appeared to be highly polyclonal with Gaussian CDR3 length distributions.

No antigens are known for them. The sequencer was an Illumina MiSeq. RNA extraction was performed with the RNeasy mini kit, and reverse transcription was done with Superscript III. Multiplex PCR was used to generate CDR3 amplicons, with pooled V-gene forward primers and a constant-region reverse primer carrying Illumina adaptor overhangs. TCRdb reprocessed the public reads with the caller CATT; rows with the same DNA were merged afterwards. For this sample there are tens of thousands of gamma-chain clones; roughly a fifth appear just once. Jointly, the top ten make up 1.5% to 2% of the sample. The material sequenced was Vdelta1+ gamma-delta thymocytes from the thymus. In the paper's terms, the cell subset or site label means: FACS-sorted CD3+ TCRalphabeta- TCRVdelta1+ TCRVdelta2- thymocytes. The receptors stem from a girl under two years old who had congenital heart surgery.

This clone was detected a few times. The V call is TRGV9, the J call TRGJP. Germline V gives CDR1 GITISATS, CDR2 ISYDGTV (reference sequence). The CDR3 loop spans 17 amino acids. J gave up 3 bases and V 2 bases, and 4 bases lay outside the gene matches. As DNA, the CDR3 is TGTGCCTTGTGGGAGGCGCCGCAAGAGTTGGGCAAAAAAATCAAGGTATTT. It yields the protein CALWEAPQELGKKIKVF.

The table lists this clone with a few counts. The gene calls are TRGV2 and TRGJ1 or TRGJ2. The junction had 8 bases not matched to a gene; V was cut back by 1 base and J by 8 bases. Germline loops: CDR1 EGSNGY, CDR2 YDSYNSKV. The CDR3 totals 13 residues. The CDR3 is CATWDGLPHKKLF. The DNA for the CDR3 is TGTGCCACCTGGGACGGCCTCCCGCATAAGAAACTCTTT.

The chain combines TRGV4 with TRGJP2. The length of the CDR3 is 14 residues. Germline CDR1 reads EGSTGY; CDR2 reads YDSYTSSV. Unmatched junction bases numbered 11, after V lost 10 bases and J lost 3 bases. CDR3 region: CATWSGGSDWIKTF. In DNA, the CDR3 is TGTGCCACTTGGTCGGGGGGTAGTGATTGGATCAAGACGTTT.

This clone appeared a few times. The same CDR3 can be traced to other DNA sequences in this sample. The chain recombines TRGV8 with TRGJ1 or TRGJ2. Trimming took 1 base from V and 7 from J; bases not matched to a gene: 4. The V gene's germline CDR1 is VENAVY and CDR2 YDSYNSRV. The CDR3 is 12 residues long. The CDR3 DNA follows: TGTGCCACCTGGGATAGAAGATATAAGAAACTCTTT. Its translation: CATWDRRYKKLF.

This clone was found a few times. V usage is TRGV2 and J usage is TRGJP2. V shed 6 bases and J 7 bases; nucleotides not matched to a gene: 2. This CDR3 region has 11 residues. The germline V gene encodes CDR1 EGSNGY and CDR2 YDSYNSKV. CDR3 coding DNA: TGTGCCACCTGGTCTGATTGGATCAAGACGTTT. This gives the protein CATWSDWIKTF.

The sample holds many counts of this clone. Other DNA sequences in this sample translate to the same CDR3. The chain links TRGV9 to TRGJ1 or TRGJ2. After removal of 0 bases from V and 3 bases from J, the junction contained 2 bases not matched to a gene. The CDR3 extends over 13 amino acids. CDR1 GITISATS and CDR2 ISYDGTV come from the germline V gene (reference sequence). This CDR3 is CALWEVSYYKKLF. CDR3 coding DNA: TGTGCCTTGTGGGAGGTGTCTTATTATAAGAAACTCTTT.

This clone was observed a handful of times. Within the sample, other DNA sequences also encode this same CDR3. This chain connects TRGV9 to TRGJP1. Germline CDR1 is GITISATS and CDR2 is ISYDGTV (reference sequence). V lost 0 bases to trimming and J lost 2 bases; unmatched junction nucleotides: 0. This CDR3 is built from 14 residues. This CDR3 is CALWEVTTGWFKIF. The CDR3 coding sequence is TGTGCCTTGTGGGAGGTGACCACTGGTTGGTTCAAGATATTT.

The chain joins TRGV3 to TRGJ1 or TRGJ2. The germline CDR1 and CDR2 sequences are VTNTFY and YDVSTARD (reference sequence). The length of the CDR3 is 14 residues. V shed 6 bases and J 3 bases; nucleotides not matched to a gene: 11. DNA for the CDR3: TGTGCCACCTGGACCACCTTAGGTTATTATAAGAAACTCTTT. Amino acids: CATWTTLGYYKKLF.

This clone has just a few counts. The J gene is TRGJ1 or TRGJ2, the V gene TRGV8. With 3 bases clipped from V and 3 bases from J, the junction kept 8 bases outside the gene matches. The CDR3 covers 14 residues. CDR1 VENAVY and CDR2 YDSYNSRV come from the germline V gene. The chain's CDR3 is CATWDRRIYYKKLF. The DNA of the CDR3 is TGTGCCACCTGGGATCGGCGTATTTATTATAAGAAACTCTTT.

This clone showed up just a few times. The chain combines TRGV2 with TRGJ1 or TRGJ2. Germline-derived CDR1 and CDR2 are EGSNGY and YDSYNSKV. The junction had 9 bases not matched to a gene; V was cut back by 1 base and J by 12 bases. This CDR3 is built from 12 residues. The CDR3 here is CATWDGRVGKLF. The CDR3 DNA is TGTGCCACCTGGGACGGACGTGTTGGGAAACTCTTT.

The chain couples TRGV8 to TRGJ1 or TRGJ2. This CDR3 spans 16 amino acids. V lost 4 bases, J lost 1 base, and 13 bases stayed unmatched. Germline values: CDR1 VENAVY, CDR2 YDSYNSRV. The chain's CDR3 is CATWDVETQNYYKKLF. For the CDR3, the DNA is TGTGCCACCTGGGACGTTGAAACCCAAAATTATTATAAGAAACTCTTT.

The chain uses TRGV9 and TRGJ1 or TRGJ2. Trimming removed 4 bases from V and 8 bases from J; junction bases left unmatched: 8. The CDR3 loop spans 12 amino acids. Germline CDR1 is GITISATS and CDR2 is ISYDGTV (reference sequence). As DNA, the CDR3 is TGTGCCTTGTGGGAAGTAAAGAATAAGAAACTCTTT. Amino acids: CALWEVKNKKLF.

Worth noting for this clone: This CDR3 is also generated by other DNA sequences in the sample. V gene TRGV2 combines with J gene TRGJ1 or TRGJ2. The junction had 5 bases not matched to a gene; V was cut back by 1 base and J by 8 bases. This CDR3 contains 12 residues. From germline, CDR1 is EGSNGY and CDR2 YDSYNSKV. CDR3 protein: CATWDGRHKKLF. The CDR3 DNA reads TGTGCCACCTGGGACGGACGACATAAGAAACTCTTT.

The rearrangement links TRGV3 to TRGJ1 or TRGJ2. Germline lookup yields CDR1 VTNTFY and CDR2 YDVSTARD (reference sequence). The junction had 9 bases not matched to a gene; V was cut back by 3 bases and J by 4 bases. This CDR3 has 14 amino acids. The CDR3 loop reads CATWDGQEYYKKLF. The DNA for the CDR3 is TGTGCCACCTGGGACGGGCAAGAATATTATAAGAAACTCTTT.

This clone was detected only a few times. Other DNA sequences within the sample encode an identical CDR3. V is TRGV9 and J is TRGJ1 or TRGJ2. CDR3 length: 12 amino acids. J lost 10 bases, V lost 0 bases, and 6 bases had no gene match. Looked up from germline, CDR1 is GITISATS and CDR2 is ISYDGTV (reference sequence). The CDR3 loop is CALWEVRDKKLF. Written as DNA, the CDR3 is TGTGCCTTGTGGGAGGTGCGTGACAAGAAACTCTTT.

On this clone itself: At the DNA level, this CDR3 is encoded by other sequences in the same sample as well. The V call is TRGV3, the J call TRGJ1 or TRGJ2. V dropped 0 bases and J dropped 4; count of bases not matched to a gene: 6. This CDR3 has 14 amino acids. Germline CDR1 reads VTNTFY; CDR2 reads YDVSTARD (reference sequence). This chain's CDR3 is CATWDRPIYYKKLF. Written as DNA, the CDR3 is TGTGCCACCTGGGACAGGCCTATCTATTATAAGAAACTCTTT.

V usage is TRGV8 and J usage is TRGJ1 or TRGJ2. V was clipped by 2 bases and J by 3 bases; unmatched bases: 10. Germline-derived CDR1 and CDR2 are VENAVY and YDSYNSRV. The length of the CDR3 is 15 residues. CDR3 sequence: CATWDKGEGYYKKLF. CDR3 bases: TGTGCCACCTGGGATAAGGGAGAGGGTTATTATAAGAAACTCTTT.

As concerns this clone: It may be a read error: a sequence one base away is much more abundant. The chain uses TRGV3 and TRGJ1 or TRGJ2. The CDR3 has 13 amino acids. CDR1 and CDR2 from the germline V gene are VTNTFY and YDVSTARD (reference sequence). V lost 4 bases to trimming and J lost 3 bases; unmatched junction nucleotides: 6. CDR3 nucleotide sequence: TGTGCCACCTGGGAAAGGGGTTATTATAAGAAACTCTTT. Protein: CATWERGYYKKLF.